A selection of T cell receptor beta chains follows, all from one sample in a study of cytotoxic CD8 clonotypes in ibrutinib-treated CLL. The repertoire was sequenced with immunoSEQ multiplex PCR; TCRdb's copy has only in-frame clones and lacks some. In the table there are about 160,000 clones, roughly 77% of which are singletons. Source: PBMCs, taken after 12 months of ibrutinib treatment. Source of these receptors: a human donor with chronic lymphocytic leukemia. CDR3s include the opening cysteine and the closing phenylalanine or tryptophan. Fields, in order: D gene, J gene, clone size, V gene, CDR3 protein, CDR3 DNA. A D gene is named only where the DNA matches it firmly. For some rows the clone size is stated as once, few or many, or as a class when expanded; others skip it.

TRBD1	TRBJ1-1	NA	TRBV19	CASSMGQGPNTEAFF	TGTGCCAGTAGTATGGGACAGGGCCCGAACACTGAAGCTTTCTTT
NA	TRBJ1-5	NA	TRBV5-1	CASSLERNQPQHF	TGCGCCAGCAGCTTGGAGAGGAATCAGCCCCAGCATTTT
NA	TRBJ2-2	NA	TRBV7-9	CASSDGRGRPGELFF	TGTGCCAGCAGCGACGGCAGGGGAAGACCCGGGGAGCTGTTTTTT
TRBD1	TRBJ1-3	NA	TRBV9	CASSVGPGQGGNTIYF	TGTGCCAGCAGCGTAGGGCCGGGACAGGGGGGAAACACCATATATTTT
NA	TRBJ2-7	NA	TRBV6-1	CASGWGPYEQYF	TGTGCCAGCGGCTGGGGCCCCTACGAGCAGTACTTC
TRBD2	TRBJ2-6	NA	TRBV28	CASSSPGGALFSGANVLTF	TGTGCCAGCAGTTCACCCGGGGGGGCTCTATTCTCTGGGGCCAACGTCCTGACTTTC
TRBD1	TRBJ2-4	NA	TRBV7-2	CASSSTGGIAKNIQYF	TGTGCCAGCAGCTCCACAGGGGGCATTGCCAAAAACATTCAGTACTTC
NA	TRBJ1-2	few	TRBV7-8	CASSIHRDAGGYTF	TGTGCCAGCAGCATCCACCGGGACGCTGGGGGCTACACCTTC
TRBD2	TRBJ2-1	NA	TRBV27	CASRPPGLAGGFRNEQFF	TGTGCCAGCAGACCCCCGGGACTAGCGGGAGGGTTTCGGAATGAGCAGTTCTTC
NA	TRBJ1-1	NA	TRBV18	CASSPGTAKEAFF	TGTGCCAGCTCACCCGGGACTGCAAAAGAAGCTTTCTTT
NA	TRBJ2-5	NA	TRBV5-4	CASSYPGSRETQYF	TGTGCCAGCAGCTACCCCGGGAGCCGGGAGACCCAGTACTTC
NA	TRBJ2-1	NA	TRBV9	CASSVAAPGHGNNEQFF	TGTGCCAGCAGCGTAGCTGCCCCGGGACATGGCAACAATGAGCAGTTCTTC
NA	TRBJ2-7	NA	TRBV9	CASSVDTAIYEQYF	TGTGCCAGCAGCGTAGACACAGCTATCTACGAGCAGTACTTC
NA	TRBJ1-3	NA	TRBV27	CASSPLGGAPGNTIYF	TGTGCCAGCAGTCCCCTTGGGGGGGCGCCTGGAAACACCATATATTTT
TRBD2	TRBJ2-1	few	TRBV10-3	CAISESMVSSGGSNEQFF	TGTGCCATCAGTGAGTCTATGGTATCTAGCGGGGGAAGCAATGAGCAGTTCTTC
NA	TRBJ1-2	NA	TRBV6-6	CASSYLGIVNYGYTF	TGTGCCAGCAGTTACCTGGGGATTGTTAACTATGGCTACACCTTC
TRBD1	TRBJ2-1	NA	TRBV18	CASSRTGGGVYNEQFF	TGTGCCAGCTCAAGGACAGGGGGCGGTGTTTACAATGAGCAGTTCTTC
NA	TRBJ1-2	NA	TRBV5-8	CASSRDYGYTF	TGTGCCAGCAGCAGGGACTATGGCTACACCTTC
NA	TRBJ1-5	NA	TRBV5-8	CASSLDVGPQHF	TGTGCCAGCAGCTTGGATGTCGGGCCCCAGCATTTT
NA	TRBJ2-5	NA	TRBV7-2	CASSPKGLAGLETQYF	TGTGCCAGCAGCCCCAAGGGACTGGCGGGGCTAGAGACCCAGTACTTC
NA	TRBJ2-3	NA	TRBV12-2	CASRLDRPTDTQYF	TGTGCAAGTCGCTTAGATCGGCCCACAGATACGCAGTATTTT
TRBD2	TRBJ2-3	NA	TRBV18	CASSLSSGSTDTQYF	TGTGCCAGCTCACTCTCTAGCGGGAGCACAGATACGCAGTATTTT
NA	TRBJ2-7	once	TRBV28	CASSSKRAVRLYF	TGTGCCAGCAGTTCAAAGCGGGCGGTCAGGTTGTACTTC
TRBD1	TRBJ2-7	NA	TRBV28	CASSLLGQGSYEQYF	TGTGCCAGCAGTTTACTCGGACAGGGATCCTACGAGCAGTACTTC
TRBD2	TRBJ2-5	once	TRBV5-1	CASSWRVAGVGETQYF	TGCGCCAGCAGTTGGCGAGTAGCGGGAGTCGGAGAGACCCAGTACTTC
NA	TRBJ1-2	NA	TRBV4-1	CASSPQTVGQNYGYTF	TGCGCCAGCAGCCCGCAGACCGTCGGTCAAAACTATGGCTACACCTTC
NA	TRBJ2-3	NA	TRBV30	CAQGHGDTQYF	TGTGCCCAAGGACACGGGGATACGCAGTATTTT
TRBD1	TRBJ1-2	NA	TRBV5-4	CASSLQGTAYGYTF	TGTGCCAGCAGCCTGCAGGGGACAGCATATGGCTACACCTTC
TRBD1	TRBJ2-5	NA	TRBV5-4	CASSFTGGEGRETQYF	TGTGCCAGCAGCTTTACAGGGGGCGAAGGTAGAGAGACCCAGTACTTC
NA	TRBJ1-2	NA	TRBV11-2	CASSLVRGAGGYTF	TGTGCCAGCAGCTTAGTGCGGGGGGCAGGAGGCTACACCTTC
TRBD1	TRBJ2-7	NA	TRBV6-6	CASRAWTGGSYEQYF	TGTGCCAGCAGAGCCTGGACAGGGGGCAGCTACGAGCAGTACTTC
TRBD1	TRBJ2-1	few	TRBV28	CASSPSFRQGTYNEQFF	TGTGCCAGCAGTCCATCGTTTCGACAGGGAACGTACAATGAGCAGTTCTTC
TRBD1	TRBJ1-1	many	TRBV14	CASSRRDSGAAEAFF	TGTGCCAGCAGCCGTAGGGACAGTGGAGCCGCTGAAGCTTTCTTT
TRBD2	TRBJ2-5	NA	TRBV19	CASSPRVSGGETQYF	TGTGCCAGTAGTCCCCGAGTCAGCGGGGGAGAGACCCAGTACTTC
NA	TRBJ1-1	NA	TRBV28	CASSLSGPMTIANTEAFF	TGTGCCAGCAGTCTCTCGGGCCCTATGACTATCGCGAACACTGAAGCTTTCTTT
NA	TRBJ2-3	NA	TRBV4-3	CASSQDTYSTDTQYF	TGCGCCAGCAGCCAAGACACCTATAGCACAGATACGCAGTATTTT
TRBD1	TRBJ2-1	once	TRBV19	CASSKRQGTGNNEQFF	TGTGCCAGTAGTAAGAGACAGGGGACCGGCAACAATGAGCAGTTCTTC
NA	TRBJ1-1	few	TRBV30	CAWSPGYTEAFF	TGTGCCTGGAGTCCGGGTTATACTGAAGCTTTCTTT
NA	TRBJ2-1	NA	TRBV5-8	CASSLEPGRDEQFF	TGTGCCAGCAGCTTGGAGCCAGGCCGGGATGAGCAGTTCTTC
TRBD2	TRBJ2-1	NA	TRBV5-4	CASSWGLAGVNEQFF	TGTGCCAGCAGTTGGGGACTAGCGGGGGTCAATGAGCAGTTCTTC
TRBD2	TRBJ2-1	NA	TRBV18	CASSPTRGSTWYNEQFF	TGTGCCAGCTCACCGACCCGCGGGAGCACCTGGTACAATGAGCAGTTCTTC
NA	TRBJ1-1	NA	TRBV5-1	CASSLAGRLNTEAFF	TGCGCCAGCAGCTTGGCCGGCAGGTTGAACACTGAAGCTTTCTTT
NA	TRBJ2-6	once	TRBV19	CASSIGLYGANVLTF	TGTGCCAGTAGTATAGGACTTTATGGGGCCAACGTCCTGACTTTC
NA	TRBJ1-2	once	TRBV7-9	CASSEVVQGSTF	TGTGCCAGCAGCGAAGTTGTACAGGGAAGCACCTTC
TRBD1	TRBJ1-1	NA	TRBV6-5	CASSGQGAGVTEAFF	TGTGCCAGCAGTGGACAGGGGGCTGGAGTCACTGAAGCTTTCTTT
NA	TRBJ1-5	NA	TRBV11-2	CASSLGQGNSNQPQHF	TGTGCCAGCAGCTTGGGTCAGGGGAATAGCAATCAGCCCCAGCATTTT
NA	TRBJ2-2	NA	TRBV11-2	CASSSTRFKTGELFF	TGTGCCAGCAGCTCTACCCGTTTTAAAACGGGGGAGCTGTTTTTT
TRBD1	TRBJ2-5	NA	TRBV5-4	CASSRGQGRETQYF	TGTGCCAGCAGCCGCGGACAGGGTAGGGAGACCCAGTACTTC
NA	TRBJ2-1	NA	TRBV7-9	CASSRTNNEQFF	TGTGCCAGCAGCCGAACAAACAATGAGCAGTTCTTC
NA	TRBJ1-2	NA	TRBV20-1	CSASGYGYTF	TGCAGTGCCAGCGGGTATGGCTACACCTTC
NA	TRBJ2-5	NA	TRBV5-1	CASSGGRGNQETQYF	TGCGCCAGCAGCGGAGGCCGGGGAAATCAAGAGACCCAGTACTTC
NA	TRBJ2-7	NA	TRBV27	CASRKGGAGEQYF	TGTGCCAGCAGGAAGGGTGGGGCCGGCGAGCAGTACTTC
NA	TRBJ2-4	NA	TRBV27	CVEDEVGNRRFSSKNIQYF	TGTGTTGAGGATGAAGTGGGGAACCGGAGGTTTTCGTCCAAAAACATTCAGTACTTC
NA	TRBJ2-2	few	TRBV6-4	CASSEESNTGELFF	TGTGCCAGCAGTGAAGAATCGAACACCGGGGAGCTGTTTTTT
TRBD2	TRBJ2-3	NA	TRBV5-4	CASSLARAGGTDTQYF	TGTGCCAGCAGCTTGGCGAGGGCGGGAGGGACAGATACGCAGTATTTT
NA	TRBJ2-1	NA	TRBV28	CASSSLSGPSHREQFF	TGTGCCAGCAGTTCGCTATCCGGGCCCTCCCACAGGGAGCAGTTCTTC
TRBD2	TRBJ2-5	NA	TRBV7-7	CASSTGTRRAETQYF	TGTGCTAGCAGCACAGGGACTAGACGTGCCGAGACCCAGTACTTC
TRBD2	TRBJ2-5	NA	TRBV9	CASSVSSGRKETQYF	TGTGCCAGCAGCGTTTCTAGCGGGAGGAAGGAGACCCAGTACTTC
TRBD1	TRBJ1-2	NA	TRBV28	CASSYGPGGVNYGYTF	TGTGCCAGCAGTTATGGCCCAGGGGGTGTTAACTATGGCTACACCTTC
NA	TRBJ1-4	NA	TRBV6-5	CATGGVDEKLFF	TGTGCCACGGGCGGGGTGGATGAAAAACTGTTTTTT